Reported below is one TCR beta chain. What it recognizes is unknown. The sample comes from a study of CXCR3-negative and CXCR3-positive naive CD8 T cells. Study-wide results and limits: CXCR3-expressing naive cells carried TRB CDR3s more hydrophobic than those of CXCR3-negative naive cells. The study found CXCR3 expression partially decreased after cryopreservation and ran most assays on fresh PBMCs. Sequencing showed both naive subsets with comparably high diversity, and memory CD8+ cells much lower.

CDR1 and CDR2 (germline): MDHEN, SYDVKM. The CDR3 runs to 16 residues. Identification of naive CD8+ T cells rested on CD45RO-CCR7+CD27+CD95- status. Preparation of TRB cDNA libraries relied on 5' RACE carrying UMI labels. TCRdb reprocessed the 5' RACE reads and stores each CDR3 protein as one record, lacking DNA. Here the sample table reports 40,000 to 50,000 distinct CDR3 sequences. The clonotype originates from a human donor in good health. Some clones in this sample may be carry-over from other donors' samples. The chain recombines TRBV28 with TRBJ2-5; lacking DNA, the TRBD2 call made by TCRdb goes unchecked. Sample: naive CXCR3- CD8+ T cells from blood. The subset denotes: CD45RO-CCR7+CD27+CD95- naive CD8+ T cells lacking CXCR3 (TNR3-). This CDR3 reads CASSLRTSGIQETQYF.